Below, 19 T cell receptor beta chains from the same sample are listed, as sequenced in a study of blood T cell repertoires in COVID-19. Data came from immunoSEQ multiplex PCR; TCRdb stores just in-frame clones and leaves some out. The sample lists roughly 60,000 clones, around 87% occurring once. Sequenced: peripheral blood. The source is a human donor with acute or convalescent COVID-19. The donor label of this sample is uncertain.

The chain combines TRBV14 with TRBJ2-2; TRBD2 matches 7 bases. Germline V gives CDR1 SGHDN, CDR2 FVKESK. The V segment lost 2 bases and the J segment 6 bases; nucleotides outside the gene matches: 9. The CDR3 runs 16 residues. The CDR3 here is CASSQRGGLGAGELFF. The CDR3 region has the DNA TGTGCCAGCAGCCAACGCGGGGGACTCGGAGCCGGGGAGCTGTTTTTT.

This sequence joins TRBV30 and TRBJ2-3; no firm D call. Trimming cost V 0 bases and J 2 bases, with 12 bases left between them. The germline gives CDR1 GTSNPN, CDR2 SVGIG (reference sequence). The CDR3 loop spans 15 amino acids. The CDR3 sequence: CAWSVLGQTTDTQYF. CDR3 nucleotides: TGTGCCTGGAGTGTACTTGGGCAGACCACAGATACGCAGTATTTT.

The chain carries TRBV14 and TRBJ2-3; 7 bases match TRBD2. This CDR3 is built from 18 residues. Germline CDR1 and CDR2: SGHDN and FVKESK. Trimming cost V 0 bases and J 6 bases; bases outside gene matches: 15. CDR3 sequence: CASSQEVRPSGAPDTQYF. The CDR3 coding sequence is TGTGCCAGCAGCCAAGAAGTAAGGCCTAGCGGAGCCCCCGATACGCAGTATTTT.

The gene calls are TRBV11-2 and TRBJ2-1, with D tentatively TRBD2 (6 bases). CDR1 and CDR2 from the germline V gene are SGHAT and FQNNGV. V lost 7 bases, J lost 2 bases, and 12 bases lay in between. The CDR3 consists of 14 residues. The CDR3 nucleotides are TGTGCCAGCAAAAGGGAGGCCGCCTACAATGAGCAGTTCTTC. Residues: CASKREAAYNEQFF.

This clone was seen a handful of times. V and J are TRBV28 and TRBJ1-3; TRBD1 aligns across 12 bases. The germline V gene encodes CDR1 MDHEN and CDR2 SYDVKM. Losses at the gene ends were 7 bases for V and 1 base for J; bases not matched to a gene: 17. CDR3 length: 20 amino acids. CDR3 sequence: CASKAGWGQGAKLSGNTIYF. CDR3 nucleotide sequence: TGTGCCAGCAAAGCCGGTTGGGGACAGGGGGCTAAACTTTCTGGAAACACCATATATTTT.

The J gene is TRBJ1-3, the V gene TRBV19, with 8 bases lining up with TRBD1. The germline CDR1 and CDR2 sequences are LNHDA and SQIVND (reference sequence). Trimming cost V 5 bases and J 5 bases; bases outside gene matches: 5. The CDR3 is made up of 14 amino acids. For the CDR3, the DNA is TGTGCCAGTAGTTCGACAGGGGTACGAAACACCATATATTTT. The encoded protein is CASSSTGVRNTIYF.

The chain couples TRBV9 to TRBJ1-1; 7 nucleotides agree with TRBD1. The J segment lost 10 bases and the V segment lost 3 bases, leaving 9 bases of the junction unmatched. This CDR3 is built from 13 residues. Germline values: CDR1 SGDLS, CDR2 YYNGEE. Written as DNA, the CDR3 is TGTGCCAGCAGCGAAGAGGGGGCGCGGGTAGCTTTCTTT. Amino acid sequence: CASSEEGARVAFF.

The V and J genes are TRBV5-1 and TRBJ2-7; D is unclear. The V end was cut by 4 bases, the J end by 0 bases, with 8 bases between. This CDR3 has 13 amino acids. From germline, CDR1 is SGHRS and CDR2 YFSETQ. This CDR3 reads CASSPEDSYEQYV. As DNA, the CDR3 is TGCGCCAGCAGCCCCGAGGACTCCTACGAGCAGTACGTC.

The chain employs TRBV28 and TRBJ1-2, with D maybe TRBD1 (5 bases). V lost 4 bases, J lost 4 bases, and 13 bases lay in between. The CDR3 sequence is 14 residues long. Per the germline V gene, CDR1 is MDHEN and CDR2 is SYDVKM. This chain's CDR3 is CASSSGGGGYGYTF. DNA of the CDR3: TGTGCCAGCAGTTCTGGGGGGGGTGGCTATGGCTACACCTTC.

CDR3 protein: CASSMAANTGELFF. CDR3 bases: TGTGCCAGTAGTATGGCGGCGAACACCGGGGAGCTGTTTTTT. The chain recombines TRBV19 with TRBJ2-2; D remains unclear. The CDR3 extends over 14 amino acids. The V gene lost 3 bases and the J gene lost 0 bases, with 5 bases spanning the gap. Germline V gives CDR1 LNHDA, CDR2 SQIVND (reference sequence).

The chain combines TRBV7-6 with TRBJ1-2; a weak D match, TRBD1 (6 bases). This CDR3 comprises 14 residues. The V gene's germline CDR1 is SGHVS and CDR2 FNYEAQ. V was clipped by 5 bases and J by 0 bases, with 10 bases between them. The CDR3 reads CASSLDSTNYGYTF. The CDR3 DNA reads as TGTGCCAGCAGCCTGGACAGCACTAACTATGGCTACACCTTC.

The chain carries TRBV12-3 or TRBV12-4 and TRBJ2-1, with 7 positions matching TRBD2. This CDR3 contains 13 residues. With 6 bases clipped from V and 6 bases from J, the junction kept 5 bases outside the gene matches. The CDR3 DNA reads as TGTGCCAGCAGCGGACTAGGATTCAATGAGCAGTTCTTC. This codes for CASSGLGFNEQFF.

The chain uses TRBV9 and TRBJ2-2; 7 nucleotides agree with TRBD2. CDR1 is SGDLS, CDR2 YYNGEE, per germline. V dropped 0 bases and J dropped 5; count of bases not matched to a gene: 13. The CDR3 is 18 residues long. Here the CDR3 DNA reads TGTGCCAGCAGCGTAGCTACGGTACGCCAGGGAGGGACCGGGGAGCTGTTTTTT. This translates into CASSVATVRQGGTGELFF.

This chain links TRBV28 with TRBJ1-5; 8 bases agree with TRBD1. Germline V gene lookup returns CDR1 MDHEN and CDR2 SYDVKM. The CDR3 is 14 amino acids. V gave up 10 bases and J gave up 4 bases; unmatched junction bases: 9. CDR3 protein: CAMTGEVENQPQHF. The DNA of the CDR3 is TGTGCCATGACAGGGGAGGTAGAAAATCAGCCCCAGCATTTT. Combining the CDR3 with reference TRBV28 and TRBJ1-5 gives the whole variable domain DVKVTQSSRYLVKRTGEKVFLECVQDMDHENMFWYRQDPGLGLRLIYFSYDVKMKEKGDIPEGYSVSREKKERFSLILESASTNQTSMYLCAMTGEVENQPQHFGDGTRLSIL.

CDR3 nucleotide sequence: TGTGCCAGCAGTGACAGGGGTCTAACTGGAAACACCATATATTTT. It specifies CASSDRGLTGNTIYF. V usage is TRBV25-1 and J usage is TRBJ1-3, with a possible D match to TRBD1 (6 bases). CDR3 length: 15 amino acids. Germline V CDR1 and CDR2: MGHDK, SYGVNS. The V gene lost 3 bases and the J gene lost 2 bases, with 11 bases spanning the gap.

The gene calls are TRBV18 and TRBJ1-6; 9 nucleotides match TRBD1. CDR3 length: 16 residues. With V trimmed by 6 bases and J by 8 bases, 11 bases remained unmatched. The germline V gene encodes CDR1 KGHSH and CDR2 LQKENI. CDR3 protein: CASSLTGGASHSPLHF. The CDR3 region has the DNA TGTGCCAGCTCGCTCACAGGGGGCGCTTCTCATTCACCCCTCCACTTT.

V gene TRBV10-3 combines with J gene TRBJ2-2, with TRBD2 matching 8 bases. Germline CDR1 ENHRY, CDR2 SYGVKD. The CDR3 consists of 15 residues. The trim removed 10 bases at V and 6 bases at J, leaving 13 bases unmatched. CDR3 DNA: TGTGCCACCATGGGCGGGACTAGTGATGCCGGGGAGCTGTTTTTT. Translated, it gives CATMGGTSDAGELFF.

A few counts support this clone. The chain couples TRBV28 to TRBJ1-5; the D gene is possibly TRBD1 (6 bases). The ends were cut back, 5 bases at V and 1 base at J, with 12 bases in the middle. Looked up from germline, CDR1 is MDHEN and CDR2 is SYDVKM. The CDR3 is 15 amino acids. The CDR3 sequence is CASSPLDRSNQPQHF. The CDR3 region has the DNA TGTGCCAGCAGTCCTTTGGACAGAAGCAATCAGCCCCAGCATTTT.

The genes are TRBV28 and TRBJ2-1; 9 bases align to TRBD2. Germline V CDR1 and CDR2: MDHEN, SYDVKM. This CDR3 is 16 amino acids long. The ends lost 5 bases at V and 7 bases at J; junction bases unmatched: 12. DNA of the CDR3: TGTGCCAGCAGTGCCCTTGGCGGGGGGGATGAGAATGAGCAGTTCTTC. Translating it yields CASSALGGGDENEQFF.